This T cell receptor (beta chain) originates from a study of blood T cell repertoires in COVID-19. Study summary: Whether acute or convalescent, the COVID-19 samples came from the United States, Italy and Spain. Sample material is recorded as cDNA or gDNA derived from T cells, B-cell-depleted T cells, or PBMCs.

V lost 2 bases, J lost 8 bases, and 9 bases stayed unmatched. Germline-derived CDR1 and CDR2 are SGDLS and YYNGEE. The CDR3 totals 15 residues. Original analysis: Amplification of reference gene primers provided the estimated nucleated cell counts. Produced via immunoSEQ multiplex PCR; TCRdb's table is partial and in-frame only. The V and J calls and clone size were taken over from that table, and D and trimming were inferred from the DNA. The repertoire holds around 95,000 clones, with 70% to 80% as singletons. This receptor was identified in a woman in her sixties or seventies with acute or convalescent COVID-19. The chain uses TRBV9 and TRBJ1-5, with TRBD1 identical over 8 bases. The specimen sequenced was peripheral blood. The CDR3 coding sequence is TGTGCCAGCAGCGTTACCGGACAGGGTTGGGAGCCCCAGCATTTT. It yields the protein CASSVTGQGWEPQHF.